The rows below give T cell receptor beta chains drawn from one sample of a study of read filtering for tumor transcriptome and immune sequencing. TCRdb re-called the reads with MiXCR, one entry per CDR3 protein. This table has some 120,000 distinct CDR3 sequences, around 13% appearing once. Sequencing input: a population of CD138-negative cells sorted from bone marrow. The receptors here all came from a donor at least 40 years old with multiple myeloma. Both conserved end residues are part of each CDR3. D genes are given only for firm matches. Expanded clones get a size class; other rows say once, few or many, or leave the size out.

CASSVRAGPLAKNIQYF,TGTGCCAGCAGCGTGAGGGCAGGGCCATTAGCCAAAAACATTCAGTACTTC,TRBV5-4,NA,TRBJ2-4,many
CASSTQVVPGIDTQYF,TGTGCCAGCAGTACCCAAGTGGTCCCGGGGATAGATACGCAGTATTTT,TRBV28,NA,TRBJ2-3,many
CASSEFAGASEKLFF,TGTGCCAGCAGTGAATTTGCAGGGGCGTCGGAAAAACTGTTTTTT,TRBV25-1,NA,TRBJ1-4,many
CASSTKGSSSYNEQFF,TGCGCCAGCAGCACAAAGGGAAGTAGCTCCTACAATGAGCAGTTCTTC,TRBV5-1,NA,TRBJ2-1,many
CAISESNSGGADTQYF,TGTGCCATCAGTGAGTCGAATAGCGGGGGGGCAGATACGCAGTATTTT,TRBV10-3,TRBD2,TRBJ2-3,few
CASSQGHSSGYNQPQHF,TGCGCCAGCAGCCAGGGACACTCATCAGGGTACAATCAGCCCCAGCATTTT,TRBV4-1,NA,TRBJ1-5,few
CASSLVGGVNTGELFF,TGTGCCAGCAGCTTGGTAGGGGGAGTGAACACCGGGGAGCTGTTTTTT,TRBV5-5,NA,TRBJ2-2,many
CASSSRTSGVGETQYF,TGTGCCAGCAGCTCTCGGACTAGCGGGGTGGGAGAGACCCAGTACTTC,TRBV7-2,TRBD2,TRBJ2-5,many
CSASGEKTQYF,TGCAGTGCTAGCGGGGAAAAGACCCAGTACTTC,TRBV20-1,NA,TRBJ2-5,many
CSVGGLNTEAFF,TGCAGCGTTGGAGGGTTGAACACTGAAGCTTTCTTT,TRBV29-1,NA,TRBJ1-1,NA
CASSDWGGLRGEQFF,TGTGCCAGCAGCGACTGGGGAGGTCTTCGGGGTGAGCAGTTCTTC,TRBV2,NA,TRBJ2-1,many
CASSYRADSNQPQHF,TGTGCCAGCAGTTACAGGGCAGATAGCAATCAGCCCCAGCATTTT,TRBV6-5,NA,TRBJ1-5,many
CSARRTGSSYEQYF,TGCAGCGCACGTAGGACAGGGAGCTCCTACGAGCAGTACTTC,TRBV29-1,TRBD1,TRBJ2-7,many
CASGRLGPNTEAFF,TGTGCCAGCGGCCGCCTTGGTCCTAACACTGAAGCTTTCTTT,TRBV27,NA,TRBJ1-1,many
CASSSSSGRGDTQYF,TGTGCCAGCAGTTCCTCTAGCGGGAGGGGAGATACGCAGTATTTT,TRBV6-6,TRBD2,TRBJ2-3,many
CSVEGTPNTEAFF,TGCAGCGTTGAAGGGACACCGAACACTGAAGCTTTCTTT,TRBV29-1,NA,TRBJ1-1,NA
CASSFSRDSSYEQYF,TGTGCCAGCAGCTTCTCACGGGACAGCTCCTACGAGCAGTACTTC,TRBV11-2,TRBD1,TRBJ2-7,NA
CASSLDRAANEQFF,TGTGCCAGCAGCTTAGATCGGGCAGCCAATGAGCAGTTCTTC,TRBV11-2,NA,TRBJ2-1,many
CASSHSRDREPNF,TGTGCCAGCAGCCACAGCCGGGACAGAGAACCCAACTTC,TRBV3-1,TRBD1,TRBJ1-2,few
CASSQMGSSYNEQFF,TGTGCCAGCAGCCAGATGGGCAGCTCCTACAATGAGCAGTTCTTC,TRBV3-1,NA,TRBJ2-1,many
CASSLRTGDNSPLHF,TGTGCCAGCAGCTTAAGGACAGGGGATAATTCACCCCTCCACTTT,TRBV7-9,TRBD1,TRBJ1-6,many
CASREVGLVVYQPQHF,TGTGCCAGCCGAGAGGTGGGTTTGGTGGTTTATCAGCCCCAGCATTTT,TRBV19,NA,TRBJ1-5,many